Listed below are T cell receptor beta chains from one sample, sequenced in a study of T cells in Graves' hyperthyroidism and ophthalmopathy. Via MiXCR, TCRdb re-called the multiplex PCR reads, giving one row per CDR3 protein. The sample holds more than 500,000 distinct CDR3 sequences, about 16% seen once. Material for sequencing was blood. The receptors come from a woman aged 25 to 45 with Graves' hyperthyroidism. The CDR3 runs from the conserved cysteine through the conserved F or W. Clone size, where shown, is once, few, many, or a class for clones that have expanded.

v_gene: TRBV18; j_gene: TRBJ2-1; abundance: few; CDR3aa: CASSPPGLIAHEQFF
v_gene: TRBV2; j_gene: TRBJ2-7; abundance: many; CDR3aa: CASSPSGLAFEQYF
v_gene: TRBV12-3/TRBV12-4; j_gene: TRBJ2-7; abundance: many; CDR3aa: CASSLDISPYEQYF
v_gene: TRBV2; j_gene: TRBJ2-7; abundance: many; CDR3aa: CASTSALAGVYEQYF
v_gene: TRBV27; j_gene: TRBJ2-1; abundance: few; CDR3aa: CASSLSTSGRASEQFF
v_gene: TRBV6-1; j_gene: TRBJ1-2; abundance: few; CDR3aa: CASREPGQDGGYTF
v_gene: TRBV12-3/TRBV12-4; j_gene: TRBJ2-5; abundance: many; CDR3aa: CASRGLAGDGETQYF
v_gene: TRBV6-1; j_gene: TRBJ2-5; abundance: many; CDR3aa: CASSKRDRVFQETQYF
v_gene: TRBV2; j_gene: TRBJ1-5; abundance: many; CDR3aa: CASSEISGARSNQPQHF
v_gene: TRBV7-2; j_gene: TRBJ2-7; abundance: .; CDR3aa: CASSEPGLRFSSEQYF
v_gene: TRBV28; j_gene: TRBJ1-1; abundance: many; CDR3aa: CASPRDRDSTEAFF
v_gene: TRBV5-4; j_gene: TRBJ1-2; abundance: .; CDR3aa: CASSLGQGMHYGYTF
v_gene: TRBV20-1; j_gene: TRBJ2-1; abundance: .; CDR3aa: CSARDLAGSNNEQFF